These 20 T cell receptor beta chains originate from one sample sequenced in a study of beta chain features in type 1 diabetes. Sequenced material consisted of expressed TCRB transcripts (all of the isolated RNA was reverse transcribed). Method: immunoSEQ multiplex PCR; TCRdb's copy keeps in-frame clones and lacks some. This sample yields over 150,000 clones, of which about 12% are seen a single time; 0.62% belongs to the top ten. The sample was central memory CD4+ T cells from blood. These receptors were taken from a woman younger than 35 in good health.

This chain links TRBV11-2 with TRBJ1-2, with 9 bases fitting TRBD1. Trimming removed 5 bases from V and 6 bases from J; junction bases left unmatched: 13. Germline V gene lookup returns CDR1 SGHAT and CDR2 FQNNGV. The CDR3 totals 16 residues. CDR3 coding DNA: TGTGCCAGCAGCGCTCTCCGGGACAGGGAGTCTCATGGCTACACCTTC. This sequence encodes CASSALRDRESHGYTF.

The gene calls are TRBV29-1 and TRBJ2-3; possibly TRBD1 for D (5 bases). The germline V and J ends were trimmed by 5 bases and 6 bases, with 9 bases remaining between them. Looked up from germline, CDR1 is SQVTM and CDR2 is ANQGSEA. This CDR3 has 11 residues. The CDR3 DNA is TGCAGCGTTACACGACAGGATACGCAGTATTTT. Protein sequence: CSVTRQDTQYF.

In its sample, this clone was seen a few times. The chain couples TRBV20-1 to TRBJ2-7, with a tentative D call TRBD2 (6 bases). This CDR3 has 10 amino acids. Trimming took off 1 base at V and 10 bases at J, with 8 bases between the two ends. From germline, CDR1 is DFQATT and CDR2 SNEGSKA (reference sequence). For the CDR3, the DNA is TGCAGTGCTAGAGCTAGCGAACAGTACTTC. This sequence encodes CSARASEQYF.

V usage is TRBV28 and J usage is TRBJ2-4; D is perhaps TRBD1 (5 bases). V lost 8 bases and J 2 bases, leaving 13 bases between the germline ends. This CDR3 comprises 14 residues. Germline CDR1 MDHEN, CDR2 SYDVKM. The CDR3 region is CASHRNNPKNIQYF. The CDR3 DNA reads TGTGCCAGCCACAGGAACAATCCCAAAAACATTCAGTACTTC. Full variable domain (remainder filled in from reference TRBV28 and TRBJ2-4): DVKVTQSSRYLVKRTGEKVFLECVQDMDHENMFWYRQDPGLGLRLIYFSYDVKMKEKGDIPEGYSVSREKKERFSLILESASTNQTSMYLCASHRNNPKNIQYFGAGTRLSVL.

This clone occurred a few times. The V gene is TRBV5-5, the J gene TRBJ2-1; the match to TRBD1 covers 9 bases. There are 14 residues in the CDR3. Germline CDR1 SGHKS, CDR2 YYEKEE (reference sequence). V lost 2 bases to trimming and J lost 7 bases; unmatched junction nucleotides: 4. CDR3 in DNA: TGTGCCAGCAGCTTTTGGGGACAGGGTAATGAGCAGTTCTTC. It is translated as CASSFWGQGNEQFF.

This clone was counted only a few times. V usage is TRBV28 and J usage is TRBJ1-5; maybe TRBD1 (5 bases). V shed 3 bases and J shed 4 bases, with 19 bases lying between them. This CDR3 contains 17 residues. Germline lookup yields CDR1 MDHEN and CDR2 SYDVKM. The CDR3 coding sequence is TGTGCCAGCAGTTTCGCGGCAGGGATAGGTGGAAATCAGCCCCAGCATTTT. Encoded protein: CASSFAAGIGGNQPQHF.

This clone was counted between two and nine times. The genes are TRBV4-2 and TRBJ2-6; D is possibly TRBD2 (6 bases). The length of the CDR3 is 18 residues. Between the trimmed V and J ends, which lost 0 bases and 0 bases, there was a span of 12 bases. CDR1 is LGHNA, CDR2 YNFKEQ, per germline. This chain's CDR3 is CASSQELAATSGANVLTF. The CDR3 nucleotides are TGTGCCAGCAGCCAAGAGTTAGCGGCCACCTCTGGGGCCAACGTCCTGACTTTC.

The rearrangement links TRBV5-1 to TRBJ2-2; 10 bases line up with TRBD1. V trimming: 0 bases; J trimming: 5 bases; junction bases outside the gene matches: 10. From germline, CDR1 is SGHRS and CDR2 YFSETQ. The CDR3 is 18 amino acids. CDR3 protein: CASSLAPPGQGQTGELFF. DNA for the CDR3: TGCGCCAGCAGCTTGGCCCCCCCGGGACAGGGGCAAACCGGGGAGCTGTTTTTT.

This clone has just a few counts. This chain connects TRBV29-1 to TRBJ1-1; D is perhaps TRBD1 (6 bases). CDR3 length equals 13 residues. Trimming cost V 6 bases and J 1 base, with 12 bases left between them. Germline CDR1 is SQVTM and CDR2 is ANQGSEA. CDR3 in amino acids: CSVAQGPNTEAFF. The CDR3 DNA reads as TGCAGCGTCGCACAGGGTCCGAACACTGAAGCTTTCTTT.

The chain links TRBV4-2 to TRBJ1-2; perhaps TRBD1 as D (6 bases). CDR3 length: 13 residues. Trimming pared 5 bases from V and 0 bases from J, leaving 7 bases between. CDR1 LGHNA and CDR2 YNFKEQ come from the germline V gene. The CDR3 region has the DNA TGTGCCAGCAGCGGGACATCTAACTATGGCTACACCTTC. Translating it yields CASSGTSNYGYTF.

This clone appeared a few times. This chain joins TRBV7-9 and TRBJ1-1; 9 bases match TRBD1. CDR3 length equals 13 residues. The V segment lost 6 bases and the J segment 4 bases; nucleotides outside the gene matches: 3. The germline gives CDR1 SEHNR, CDR2 FQNEAQ (reference sequence). CDR3 loop: CASRKGQGTEAFF. Written as DNA, the CDR3 is TGTGCCAGCAGGAAGGGACAGGGCACTGAAGCTTTCTTT.

This clone was counted a few times. V is TRBV2 and J is TRBJ1-5, with 8 bases identical to TRBD1. This CDR3 has 15 residues. V was pared by 7 bases and J by 1 base, with 6 bases of the junction left unmatched. Germline loops: CDR1 SNHLY, CDR2 FYNNEI. The CDR3: CASKGQGISNQPQHF. The CDR3 DNA follows: TGTGCCAGCAAAGGACAGGGTATCAGCAATCAGCCCCAGCATTTT.

In its sample, this clone was seen a few times. The chain combines TRBV7-6 with TRBJ2-3, with TRBD1 matching 9 bases. The CDR3 sequence is 15 residues long. Losses at the gene ends were 5 bases for V and 5 bases for J; bases not matched to a gene: 8. Germline CDR1 SGHVS, CDR2 FNYEAQ. The CDR3 DNA reads TGTGCCAGCAGCGGGGGGACAGGGAGACGAGATACGCAGTATTTT. Translation: CASSGGTGRRDTQYF.

This clone was seen a few times. This CDR3 reads CSVDTVVEQYF. The CDR3 DNA is TGCAGCGTTGATACAGTTGTCGAGCAGTACTTC. This chain links TRBV29-1 with TRBJ2-7; D is ambiguous. Between the trimmed V and J ends, which lost 3 bases and 6 bases, there was a span of 9 bases. The CDR3 contains 11 residues. Per germline, CDR1 SQVTM and CDR2 ANQGSEA.

The sample holds a few counts of this clone. The chain couples TRBV30 to TRBJ2-1; 13 nucleotides agree with TRBD2. The CDR3 runs 13 residues. Germline CDR1 and CDR2: GTSNPN and SVGIG (reference sequence). The CDR3 DNA sequence: TGTGCAGGGACTAGCGGGACCTACAATGAGCAGTTCTTC. Translation gives CAGTSGTYNEQFF.

The table lists this clone with a few counts. The chain joins TRBV5-4 to TRBJ2-1; 8 nucleotides line up with TRBD2. The germline CDR1 and CDR2 sequences are SGHNT and YYREEE (reference sequence). Trimming removed 1 base from V and 6 bases from J; junction bases left unmatched: 6. CDR3 length: 15 residues. DNA for the CDR3: TGTGCCAGCAGCTTGTCGGGAGGGCCTCGCAATGAGCAGTTCTTC. This codes for CASSLSGGPRNEQFF.

V is TRBV5-1 and J is TRBJ2-1; the match to TRBD2 covers 10 bases. The junction had 8 bases not matched to a gene; V was cut back by 0 bases and J by 5 bases. The length of the CDR3 is 17 residues. The germline CDR1 and CDR2 sequences are SGHRS and YFSETQ. The CDR3 nucleotides are TGCGCCAGCAGCTTGGGGACGACAGCGGGAGGGGACAATGAGCAGTTCTTC. This gives the protein CASSLGTTAGGDNEQFF.

The chain couples TRBV2 to TRBJ2-2; D may be TRBD1 (6 bases). Trimming shortened V by 7 bases and J by 1 base, and 16 bases separated the two germline ends. CDR1 is SNHLY and CDR2 is FYNNEI in the germline V gene. This CDR3 spans 16 amino acids. CDR3 in amino acids: CASKRFSGQNTGELFF. The DNA of the CDR3 is TGTGCCAGCAAACGGTTCTCGGGACAGAACACCGGGGAGCTGTTTTTT.

This clone came up a few times. The chain has TRBV29-1 and TRBJ2-2; no clear D. The length of the CDR3 is 12 residues. Germline assignment: CDR1 SQVTM and CDR2 ANQGSEA. V was shortened by 7 bases and J by 2 bases, with 8 bases between the two germline ends. This CDR3 reads CSGGFNTGELFF. DNA for the CDR3: TGCAGCGGAGGATTCAACACCGGGGAGCTGTTTTTT.

The rearrangement uses TRBV29-1 and TRBJ1-1; 7 bases are shared with TRBD1. Looked up from germline, CDR1 is SQVTM and CDR2 is ANQGSEA. The CDR3 is made up of 14 amino acids. J lost 1 base, V lost 4 bases, and 6 bases had no gene match. The CDR3 is CSVARDSSNTEAFF. CDR3 in DNA: TGCAGCGTTGCAAGGGACAGCTCGAACACTGAAGCTTTCTTT.